Listed below are T cell receptor beta chains from one sample, sequenced in a study of cytomegalovirus exposure and HLA in healthy donors. Measured with immunoSEQ multiplex PCR; TCRdb has only the in-frame clones, and not every one. The table lists about 180,000 clones, around four fifths of them singletons, with under 15% in the top ten. Material for sequencing was PBMCs. The receptors derive from a woman aged 50 to 60 in good health and CMV-seropositive. The CDR3 runs from the conserved cysteine through the conserved F or W. A D gene is named only where the DNA matches it firmly. For some rows the clone size is stated as once, few or many, or as a class when expanded; others skip it.

clone_size	j_call	d_call	v_call	cdr3_aa	cdr3_nt
-	TRBJ2-2	-	TRBV9	CASSVGSRGNTGELFF	TGTGCCAGCAGCGTAGGCTCCAGGGGGAACACCGGGGAGCTGTTTTTT
-	TRBJ2-5	TRBD1	TRBV5-1	CASSFSRTGDQETQYF	TGCGCCAGCAGCTTTTCTCGGACAGGGGACCAAGAGACCCAGTACTTC
-	TRBJ1-2	-	TRBV6-4	CASRDSSNYGYTF	TGTGCCAGCAGGGACAGCTCTAACTATGGCTACACCTTC
-	TRBJ2-1	TRBD1	TRBV25-1	CASSAGTGALNEQFF	TGTGCCAGCAGCGCCGGGACAGGGGCCCTCAATGAGCAGTTCTTC
once	TRBJ2-7	TRBD1	TRBV11-1	CASSLGAGGYEQYF	TGTGCCAGCAGCTTAGGAGCAGGGGGCTACGAGCAGTACTTC
-	TRBJ2-1	TRBD2	TRBV12-5	CASGPSGGANEQFF	TGTGCTAGTGGTCCTAGCGGGGGGGCCAATGAGCAGTTCTTC
-	TRBJ2-6	-	TRBV5-1	CASSLRTSSGANVLTF	TGCGCCAGCAGTTTGCGGACTTCCTCTGGGGCCAACGTCCTGACTTTC
-	TRBJ2-7	-	TRBV5-1	CASSLSERYEQYF	TGCGCCAGCAGCTTGTCTGAGAGGTACGAGCAGTACTTC
once	TRBJ2-1	-	TRBV29-1	CSGYGHWGRDEQFF	TGCAGCGGATATGGACATTGGGGTAGGGATGAGCAGTTCTTC
-	TRBJ2-5	-	TRBV6-1	CASSGQEGETQYF	TGTGCCAGCAGTGGTCAGGAGGGAGAGACCCAGTACTTC
-	TRBJ2-3	-	TRBV6-5	CASRARGDTQYF	TGTGCCAGCAGGGCCCGGGGAGACACGCAGTATTTT
few	TRBJ2-1	TRBD2	TRBV7-9	CASSSLGGSSYNEQFF	TGTGCCAGCAGCTCCTTGGGGGGGAGCTCCTACAATGAGCAGTTCTTC
once	TRBJ2-3	-	TRBV9	CASSVGLASTDTQYF	TGTGCCAGCAGCGTAGGGCTAGCGAGCACAGATACGCAGTATTTT
-	TRBJ2-5	TRBD1	TRBV14	CASSRQGPLQETQYF	TGTGCCAGCAGCCGACAGGGCCCTCTCCAAGAGACCCAGTACTTC
-	TRBJ2-1	-	TRBV5-1	CASSLQGIEQFF	TGCGCCAGCAGCTTACAGGGTATTGAGCAGTTCTTC
-	TRBJ2-7	-	TRBV10-2	CASRHARVDAYEQYF	TGCGCCAGCAGGCATGCGAGGGTTGACGCCTACGAGCAGTACTTC
-	TRBJ2-1	-	TRBV7-2	CASSLESTSRNEQFF	TGTGCCAGCAGCTTAGAATCGACTAGTAGGAATGAGCAGTTCTTC
-	TRBJ1-2	TRBD1	TRBV5-4	CASRGGQANYGYTF	TGTGCCAGCAGGGGGGGACAGGCTAACTATGGCTACACCTTC
-	TRBJ1-1	-	TRBV7-9	CASSRVFNTEAFF	TGTGCCAGCAGCCGGGTCTTCAACACTGAAGCTTTCTTT
-	TRBJ1-3	-	TRBV7-9	CASSLVGNTIYF	TGTGCCAGCAGCTTAGTAGGAAACACCATATATTTT
-	TRBJ2-5	-	TRBV5-4	CASRPGVTQETQYF	TGTGCCAGCAGGCCGGGGGTTACCCAAGAGACCCAGTACTTC
-	TRBJ2-1	TRBD2	TRBV6-4	CASSESSGGGNEQFF	TGTGCCAGCAGTGAAAGCAGCGGGGGGGGGAATGAGCAGTTCTTC
-	TRBJ2-7	-	TRBV5-1	CASSLAKLGGRGNSYEQYF	TGCGCCAGCAGCTTGGCCAAGTTGGGCGGCAGGGGAAACTCCTACGAGCAGTACTTC
-	TRBJ1-5	TRBD1	TRBV19	CASSNRGQGSNQPQHF	TGTGCCAGTAGTAACCGGGGACAGGGAAGCAATCAGCCCCAGCATTTT